This T cell receptor (beta chain) was observed in a study of blood T cell repertoires in COVID-19. Turning to the study itself: T cells, B-cell-depleted T cells, or PBMCs provided the cDNA or gDNA that served as material.

The CDR3 has 14 amino acids. V lost 2 bases to trimming and J lost 8 bases; unmatched junction nucleotides: 9. Germline CDR1 SGHRS, CDR2 YFSETQ. In the original workflow: Estimates of nucleated cell counts were drawn from the amplification of reference gene primers. TCRdb's table, derived via immunoSEQ multiplex PCR, lists solely in-frame clones and lacks some. The V and J calls and clone size come from that table; D and trimming were worked out from the DNA. The profile shows around 7,800 clones, more than 75% of them singletons. Sequencing was done on a sample of peripheral blood. The gene calls are TRBV5-1 and TRBJ1-2; 7 nucleotides line up with TRBD1. The source is a woman aged 60-75 years with active COVID-19. The CDR3 here is CASSLYSGTEGYTF. CDR3 bases: TGCGCCAGCAGCTTATATTCCGGGACAGAGGGCTACACCTTC.